A selection of T cell receptor beta chains follows, all from one sample in a study of early T cells in non-severe SARS-CoV-2 infection. One entry per CDR3 protein results from TCRdb running MiXCR on the 5' RACE reads. The sample lists approximately 69,000 distinct CDR3 sequences; about 11% were seen once. Sequenced input: whole blood. The receptors derive from an adult who was a healthcare worker with PCR-confirmed SARS-CoV-2 infection or an uninfected control (not recorded which). Both conserved end residues are part of each CDR3. A D gene is named only where the DNA matches it firmly. Expanded clones are given a class, and other clones once, few, many or no size at all.

j_gene: TRBJ2-7
abundance: many
len: 15
d_gene: TRBD2
v_gene: TRBV6-6
CDR3aa: CASRPLAGDRREQYF
CDR3nt: TGTGCCAGCAGACCCCTAGCGGGAGATCGCCGCGAGCAGTACTTC

j_gene: TRBJ2-2
abundance: few
len: 13
d_gene: .
v_gene: TRBV29-1
CDR3aa: CSSRAPNTGELFF
CDR3nt: TGCAGCTCCCGGGCCCCGAACACCGGGGAGCTGTTTTTT

j_gene: TRBJ2-5
abundance: few
len: 15
d_gene: TRBD1
v_gene: TRBV19
CDR3aa: CASSIGRTGLETQYF
CDR3nt: TGTGCCAGTAGTATAGGCAGGACAGGGTTGGAGACCCAGTACTTC

j_gene: TRBJ2-7
abundance: few
len: 13
d_gene: TRBD2
v_gene: TRBV12-3/TRBV12-4
CDR3aa: CASRLAGSYEQYF
CDR3nt: TGTGCCAGCAGACTAGCGGGCTCCTACGAGCAGTACTTC

j_gene: TRBJ2-7
abundance: .
len: 15
d_gene: .
v_gene: TRBV20-1
CDR3aa: CSARALGHLSYEQYF
CDR3nt: TGCAGTGCTAGAGCTCTGGGACACCTATCGTACGAGCAGTACTTC

j_gene: TRBJ2-5
abundance: many
len: 15
d_gene: .
v_gene: TRBV6-5
CDR3aa: CASSYSLGYQETQYF
CDR3nt: TGTGCCAGCAGTTACTCGCTCGGGTACCAAGAGACCCAGTACTTC

j_gene: TRBJ1-6
abundance: .
len: 14
d_gene: TRBD1
v_gene: TRBV11-2
CDR3aa: CASSSGQGNSPLHF
CDR3nt: TGTGCCAGCAGCTCAGGACAGGGCAATTCACCCCTCCACTTT

j_gene: TRBJ2-5
abundance: .
len: 14
d_gene: .
v_gene: TRBV5-1
CDR3aa: CASSLGLFQETQYF
CDR3nt: TGCGCCAGCAGCTTGGGGCTATTCCAAGAGACCCAGTACTTC

j_gene: TRBJ1-2
abundance: .
len: 15
d_gene: .
v_gene: TRBV19
CDR3aa: CASSITVTGSYGYTF
CDR3nt: TGTGCCAGTAGCATAACCGTCACGGGGTCCTATGGCTACACCTTC

j_gene: TRBJ2-5
abundance: few
len: 14
d_gene: .
v_gene: TRBV5-1
CDR3aa: CASSLVGFQETQYF
CDR3nt: TGCGCCAGCAGCTTGGTCGGTTTTCAAGAGACCCAGTACTTC

j_gene: TRBJ2-7
abundance: .
len: 14
d_gene: .
v_gene: TRBV2
CDR3aa: CASSELAGSHEQYF
CDR3nt: TGTGCCAGCAGTGAGCTCGCAGGGTCCCACGAGCAGTACTTC

j_gene: TRBJ1-5
abundance: .
len: 16
d_gene: .
v_gene: TRBV12-3/TRBV12-4
CDR3aa: CASSTGRAYSNQPQHF
CDR3nt: TGTGCCAGCAGTACCGGCAGGGCTTATAGCAATCAGCCCCAGCATTTT

j_gene: TRBJ1-5
abundance: many
len: 17
d_gene: .
v_gene: TRBV4-3
CDR3aa: CASSQDIGGQGYQPQHF
CDR3nt: TGCGCCAGCAGCCAAGATATAGGTGGGCAGGGGTATCAGCCCCAGCATTTT

j_gene: TRBJ2-7
abundance: few
len: 15
d_gene: TRBD2
v_gene: TRBV5-1
CDR3aa: CASSLELGLAYEQYF
CDR3nt: TGCGCCAGCAGCTTGGAGTTGGGACTAGCCTACGAGCAGTACTTC

j_gene: TRBJ2-1
abundance: many
len: 13
d_gene: .
v_gene: TRBV6-2/TRBV6-3
CDR3aa: CASSYHSSSEQFF
CDR3nt: TGTGCCAGCAGTTACCACTCTTCGAGTGAGCAGTTCTTC

j_gene: TRBJ1-2
abundance: many
len: 13
d_gene: .
v_gene: TRBV6-1
CDR3aa: CASSDQSHYGYTF
CDR3nt: TGTGCCAGCAGTGACCAGAGCCACTATGGCTACACCTTC

j_gene: TRBJ1-1
abundance: few
len: 15
d_gene: TRBD1
v_gene: TRBV30
CDR3aa: CAWSTGGSRNTEAFF
CDR3nt: TGTGCCTGGAGTACAGGGGGAAGTCGGAACACTGAAGCTTTCTTT

j_gene: TRBJ2-5
abundance: few
len: 13
d_gene: TRBD1
v_gene: TRBV20-1
CDR3aa: CSARGQQQETQYF
CDR3nt: TGCAGTGCTAGGGGACAGCAGCAAGAGACCCAGTACTTC

j_gene: TRBJ2-3
abundance: .
len: 16
d_gene: .
v_gene: TRBV4-1
CDR3aa: CASSLSTGPSTDTQYF
CDR3nt: TGCGCCAGCAGCCTCTCCACGGGGCCTAGCACAGATACGCAGTATTTT

j_gene: TRBJ2-7
abundance: .
len: 13
d_gene: .
v_gene: TRBV6-6
CDR3aa: CASKTADPYEQYF
CDR3nt: TGTGCCAGCAAAACAGCGGACCCCTACGAGCAGTACTTC

j_gene: TRBJ1-5
abundance: many
len: 15
d_gene: .
v_gene: TRBV9
CDR3aa: CASSRTDDSNQPQHF
CDR3nt: TGTGCCAGCAGCCGGACAGACGATAGCAATCAGCCCCAGCATTTT

j_gene: TRBJ2-2
abundance: few
len: 12
d_gene: .
v_gene: TRBV10-3
CDR3aa: CAISRPQGELFF
CDR3nt: TGTGCCATCAGTAGACCGCAAGGGGAGCTGTTTTTT

j_gene: TRBJ2-1
abundance: many
len: 10
d_gene: .
v_gene: TRBV29-1
CDR3aa: CSVGNNEQFF
CDR3nt: TGCAGCGTTGGGAACAATGAGCAGTTCTTC